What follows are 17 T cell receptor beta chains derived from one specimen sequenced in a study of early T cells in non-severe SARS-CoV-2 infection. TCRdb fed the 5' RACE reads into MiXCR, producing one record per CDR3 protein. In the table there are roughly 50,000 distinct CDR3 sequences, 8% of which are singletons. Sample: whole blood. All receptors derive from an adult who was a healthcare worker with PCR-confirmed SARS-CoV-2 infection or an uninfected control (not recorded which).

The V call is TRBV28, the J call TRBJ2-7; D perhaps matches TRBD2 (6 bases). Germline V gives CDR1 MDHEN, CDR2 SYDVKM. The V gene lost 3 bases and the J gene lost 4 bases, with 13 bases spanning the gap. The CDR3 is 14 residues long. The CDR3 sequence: CASSFRGERYEQYF. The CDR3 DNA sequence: TGTGCCAGCAGTTTCCGCGGGGAAAGGTACGAGCAGTACTTC.

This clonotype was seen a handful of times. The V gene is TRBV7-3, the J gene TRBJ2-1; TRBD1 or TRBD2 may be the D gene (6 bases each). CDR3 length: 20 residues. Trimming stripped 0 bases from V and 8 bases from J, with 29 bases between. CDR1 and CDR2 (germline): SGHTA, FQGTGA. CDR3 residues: CASSLTGGLTPGTSGDEQFF. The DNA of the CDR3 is TGTGCCAGCAGCTTAACCGGGGGCCTCACCCCCGGGACATCGGGGGATGAGCAGTTCTTC.

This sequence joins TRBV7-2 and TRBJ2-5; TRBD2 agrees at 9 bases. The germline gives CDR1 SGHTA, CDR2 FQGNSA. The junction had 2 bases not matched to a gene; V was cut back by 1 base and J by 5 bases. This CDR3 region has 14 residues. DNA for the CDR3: TGTGCCAGCAGCTTAGGAAGCGGGGGGGAGACCCAGTACTTC. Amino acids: CASSLGSGGETQYF.

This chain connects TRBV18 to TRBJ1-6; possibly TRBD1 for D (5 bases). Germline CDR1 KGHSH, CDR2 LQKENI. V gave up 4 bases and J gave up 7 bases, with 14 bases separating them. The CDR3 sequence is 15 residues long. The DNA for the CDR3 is TGTGCCAGCTCACTGGCGCAGGGACTCAATTCACCCCTCCACTTT. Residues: CASSLAQGLNSPLHF.

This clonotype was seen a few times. CDR3 residues: CASSPRGDGSAEQPQHF. The CDR3 DNA is TGTGCCAGCAGCCCCCGGGGGGACGGGTCGGCTGAACAGCCCCAGCATTTT. The J gene is TRBJ1-5, the V gene TRBV7-9, with D perhaps TRBD1 (5 bases). From germline, CDR1 is SEHNR and CDR2 FQNEAQ (reference sequence). This CDR3 has 17 residues. Trimming took 5 bases from V and 7 from J, leaving 24 bases between them.

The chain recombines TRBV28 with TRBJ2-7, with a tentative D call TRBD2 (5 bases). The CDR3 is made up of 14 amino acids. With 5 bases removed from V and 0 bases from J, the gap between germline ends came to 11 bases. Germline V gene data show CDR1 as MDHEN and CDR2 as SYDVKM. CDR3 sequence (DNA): TGTGCCAGCAGTGTCGCGGGCAACTCCTACGAGCAGTACTTC. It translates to CASSVAGNSYEQYF.

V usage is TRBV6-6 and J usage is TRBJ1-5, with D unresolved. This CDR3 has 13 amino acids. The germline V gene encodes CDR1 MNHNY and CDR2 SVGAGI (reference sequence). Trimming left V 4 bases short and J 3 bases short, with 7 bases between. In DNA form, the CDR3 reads TGTGCCAGCAGTTCGAGATACAATCAGCCCCAGCATTTT. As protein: CASSSRYNQPQHF.

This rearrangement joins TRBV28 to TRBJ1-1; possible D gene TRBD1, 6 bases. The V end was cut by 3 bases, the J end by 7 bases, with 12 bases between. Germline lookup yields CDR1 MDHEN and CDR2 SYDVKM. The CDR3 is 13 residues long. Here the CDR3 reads CASSLDRAIEAFF. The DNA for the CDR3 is TGTGCCAGCAGTTTGGACAGAGCGATTGAAGCTTTCTTT.

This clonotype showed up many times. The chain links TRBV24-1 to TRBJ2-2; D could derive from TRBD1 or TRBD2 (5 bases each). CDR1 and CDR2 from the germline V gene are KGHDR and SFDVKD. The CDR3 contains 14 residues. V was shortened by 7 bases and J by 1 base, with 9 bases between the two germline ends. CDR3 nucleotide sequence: TGTGCCACCAGCGGGACGGGGAACACCGGGGAGCTGTTTTTT. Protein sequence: CATSGTGNTGELFF.

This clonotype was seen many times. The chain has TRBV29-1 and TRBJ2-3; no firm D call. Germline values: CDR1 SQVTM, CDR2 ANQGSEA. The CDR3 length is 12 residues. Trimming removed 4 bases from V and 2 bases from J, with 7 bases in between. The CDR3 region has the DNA TGCAGCGTTGCAACTATCACAGATACGCAGTATTTT. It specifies CSVATITDTQYF.

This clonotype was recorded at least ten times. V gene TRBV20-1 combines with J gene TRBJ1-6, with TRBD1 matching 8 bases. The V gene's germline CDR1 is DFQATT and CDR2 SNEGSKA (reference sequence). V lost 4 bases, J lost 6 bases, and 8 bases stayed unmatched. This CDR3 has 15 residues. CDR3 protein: CSATDQGAGNSPLHF. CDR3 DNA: TGCAGTGCTACAGACCAGGGGGCTGGTAATTCACCCCTCCACTTT.

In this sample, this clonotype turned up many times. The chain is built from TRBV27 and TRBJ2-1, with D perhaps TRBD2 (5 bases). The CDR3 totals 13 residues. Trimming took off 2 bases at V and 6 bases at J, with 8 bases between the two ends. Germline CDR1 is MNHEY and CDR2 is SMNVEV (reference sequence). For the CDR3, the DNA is TGTGCCAGCAGTTTACTAGCAACCAATGAGCAGTTCTTC. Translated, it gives CASSLLATNEQFF.

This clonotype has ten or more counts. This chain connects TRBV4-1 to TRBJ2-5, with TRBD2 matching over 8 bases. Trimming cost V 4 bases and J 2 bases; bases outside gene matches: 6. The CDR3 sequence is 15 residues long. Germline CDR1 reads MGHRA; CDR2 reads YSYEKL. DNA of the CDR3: TGCGCCAGCAGCCCCACTAGCGGTACGCAAGAGACCCAGTACTTC. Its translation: CASSPTSGTQETQYF.

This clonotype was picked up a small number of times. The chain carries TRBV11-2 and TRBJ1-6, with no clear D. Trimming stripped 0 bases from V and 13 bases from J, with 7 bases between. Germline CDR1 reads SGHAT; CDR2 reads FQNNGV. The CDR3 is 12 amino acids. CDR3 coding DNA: TGTGCCAGCAGCTTAGAGTGGGTGCCCCTCCACTTT. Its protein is CASSLEWVPLHF.

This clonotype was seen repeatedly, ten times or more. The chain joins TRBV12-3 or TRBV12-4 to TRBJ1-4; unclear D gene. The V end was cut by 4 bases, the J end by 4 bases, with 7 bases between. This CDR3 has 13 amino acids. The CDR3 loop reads CASSSGFNEKLFF. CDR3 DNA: TGTGCCAGCAGTTCCGGGTTTAATGAAAAACTGTTTTTT.

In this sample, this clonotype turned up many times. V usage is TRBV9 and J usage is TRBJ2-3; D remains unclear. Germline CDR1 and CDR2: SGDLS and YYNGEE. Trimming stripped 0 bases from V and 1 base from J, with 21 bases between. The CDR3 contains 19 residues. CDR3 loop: CASSVATPPFASGTDTQYF. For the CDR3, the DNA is TGTGCCAGCAGCGTAGCTACACCCCCATTCGCCTCTGGCACAGATACGCAGTATTTT.

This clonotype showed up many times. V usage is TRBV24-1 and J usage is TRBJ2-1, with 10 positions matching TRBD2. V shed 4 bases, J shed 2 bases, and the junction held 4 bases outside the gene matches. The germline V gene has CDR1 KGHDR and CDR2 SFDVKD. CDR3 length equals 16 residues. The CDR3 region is CATSDDTSGAYNEQFF. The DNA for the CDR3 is TGTGCCACCAGTGACGATACTAGCGGGGCCTACAATGAGCAGTTCTTC.